The rows below give T cell receptor beta chains drawn from one sample of a study of persistence of HIV-infected CD4 T cells. No antigen is known for these receptors. Sequencing used immunoSEQ multiplex PCR; TCRdb keeps in-frame clones, though not all of them. The table lists roughly 9,200 clones, about four fifths of them singletons. The sample here was CD4+ T cells sorted from PBMCs after approximately 19-hour stimulation, taken from a patient who received antiretroviral therapy. The receptors here all came from an adult woman with HIV who was CMV-seropositive. The CDR3 runs from the conserved cysteine through the conserved F or W. A D gene is named only where the DNA matches it firmly. A clone size is listed for some rows: how often the clone was seen (once, few, many), or a class if it is expanded.

v_call: TRBV5-1; clone_size: -; j_call: TRBJ1-3; d_call: -; cdr3_aa: CASSQTDSGNTIYF; cdr3_nt: TGCGCCAGCAGCCAGACTGACTCTGGAAACACCATATATTTT
v_call: TRBV28; clone_size: -; j_call: TRBJ2-7; d_call: TRBD1; cdr3_aa: CASSPRTGRAYEQYF; cdr3_nt: TGTGCCAGCAGTCCACGGACAGGGCGGGCCTACGAGCAGTACTTC
v_call: TRBV7-9; clone_size: once; j_call: TRBJ1-4; d_call: TRBD1; cdr3_aa: CASSSSDRGGEKLFF; cdr3_nt: TGTGCCAGCAGCTCGTCGGACAGGGGTGGAGAAAAACTGTTTTTT
v_call: TRBV2; clone_size: -; j_call: TRBJ2-4; d_call: -; cdr3_aa: CASSEESLAKNIQYF; cdr3_nt: TGTGCCAGCAGTGAAGAGAGCCTAGCCAAAAACATTCAGTACTTC
v_call: TRBV28; clone_size: -; j_call: TRBJ2-7; d_call: -; cdr3_aa: CASSSPLVYEQYF; cdr3_nt: TGTGCCAGCAGCTCCCCTTTAGTTTACGAGCAGTACTTC
v_call: TRBV19; clone_size: -; j_call: TRBJ2-2; d_call: -; cdr3_aa: CASRKGNTGELFF; cdr3_nt: TGTGCCAGTAGGAAGGGGAACACCGGGGAGCTGTTTTTT
v_call: TRBV5-1; clone_size: -; j_call: TRBJ2-3; d_call: TRBD2; cdr3_aa: CASSSRRTSGRADTQYF; cdr3_nt: TGCGCCAGCAGCTCACGCAGGACTAGCGGGAGGGCCGATACGCAGTATTTT
v_call: TRBV5-4; clone_size: -; j_call: TRBJ2-1; d_call: TRBD2; cdr3_aa: CASSLGGGGYNEQFF; cdr3_nt: TGTGCCAGCAGCTTGGGTGGCGGGGGCTACAATGAGCAGTTCTTC
v_call: TRBV7-2; clone_size: -; j_call: TRBJ1-6; d_call: -; cdr3_aa: CASSLGGTGNSPLHF; cdr3_nt: TGTGCCAGCAGCTTAGGGGGGACGGGAAATTCACCCCTCCACTTT
v_call: TRBV4-3; clone_size: -; j_call: TRBJ1-5; d_call: TRBD1; cdr3_aa: CASSQGQGAGQPQHF; cdr3_nt: TGCGCCAGCAGCCAAGGACAGGGGGCGGGACAGCCCCAGCATTTT
v_call: TRBV5-1; clone_size: -; j_call: TRBJ2-7; d_call: TRBD2; cdr3_aa: CASSLGVAGLYEQYF; cdr3_nt: TGCGCCAGCAGCTTGGGCGTAGCGGGACTCTACGAGCAGTACTTC
v_call: TRBV5-5; clone_size: few; j_call: TRBJ1-2; d_call: TRBD1; cdr3_aa: CASSSGQGGYTF; cdr3_nt: TGTGCCAGCAGCTCCGGACAGGGTGGCTACACCTTC
v_call: TRBV15; clone_size: -; j_call: TRBJ2-4; d_call: -; cdr3_aa: CATSPGSAKNIQYF; cdr3_nt: TGTGCCACCAGCCCCGGGTCGGCCAAAAACATTCAGTACTTC
v_call: TRBV6-5; clone_size: -; j_call: TRBJ1-4; d_call: TRBD1; cdr3_aa: CASSPGQGSNEKLFF; cdr3_nt: TGTGCCAGCAGTCCTGGACAGGGCTCAAATGAAAAACTGTTTTTT
v_call: TRBV4-3; clone_size: -; j_call: TRBJ1-2; d_call: -; cdr3_aa: CASSQDLREGGYTF; cdr3_nt: TGCGCCAGCAGCCAAGATCTTCGGGAAGGAGGCTACACCTTC
v_call: TRBV4-2; clone_size: -; j_call: TRBJ2-6; d_call: -; cdr3_aa: CASSRSARKIGHFSGANVLTF; cdr3_nt: TGTGCCAGCAGCCGATCCGCGAGGAAGATAGGGCATTTCTCCGGGGCCAACGTCCTGACTTTC
v_call: TRBV15; clone_size: -; j_call: TRBJ2-6; d_call: -; cdr3_aa: CATSRDRRSGANVLTF; cdr3_nt: TGTGCCACCAGCAGAGATAGGCGCTCTGGGGCCAACGTCCTGACTTTC
v_call: TRBV4-1; clone_size: -; j_call: TRBJ2-3; d_call: TRBD2; cdr3_aa: CASSQEARGADTQYF; cdr3_nt: TGCGCCAGCAGCCAAGAGGCGCGGGGGGCAGATACGCAGTATTTT
v_call: TRBV5-1; clone_size: -; j_call: TRBJ2-1; d_call: TRBD2; cdr3_aa: CASSFLSASGRNNEQFF; cdr3_nt: TGCGCCAGCAGCTTTCTATCGGCTAGCGGGAGAAACAATGAGCAGTTCTTC
v_call: TRBV2; clone_size: -; j_call: TRBJ2-1; d_call: TRBD2; cdr3_aa: CAGGELAAYNEQFF; cdr3_nt: TGTGCCGGGGGAGAACTAGCGGCGTACAATGAGCAGTTCTTC
v_call: TRBV28; clone_size: once; j_call: TRBJ2-1; d_call: TRBD1; cdr3_aa: CASSSPGTGGAGEQFF; cdr3_nt: TGTGCCAGCAGCTCCCCCGGGACAGGGGGAGCAGGTGAGCAGTTCTTC
v_call: TRBV7-8; clone_size: -; j_call: TRBJ2-7; d_call: -; cdr3_aa: CASSQVVEQYF; cdr3_nt: TGTGCCAGCAGCCAGGTGGTCGAGCAGTACTTC
v_call: TRBV6-1; clone_size: -; j_call: TRBJ1-5; d_call: -; cdr3_aa: CASSESFSLYQPQHF; cdr3_nt: TGTGCCAGCAGTGAAAGTTTCAGCCTTTATCAGCCCCAGCATTTT
v_call: TRBV15; clone_size: -; j_call: TRBJ1-1; d_call: TRBD1; cdr3_aa: CATSRGGQGWTEAFF; cdr3_nt: TGTGCCACCAGCAGAGGTGGACAGGGGTGGACTGAAGCTTTCTTT
v_call: TRBV2; clone_size: -; j_call: TRBJ2-3; d_call: -; cdr3_aa: CASSPPYLGTQYF; cdr3_nt: TGTGCCAGCAGTCCCCCTTACCTGGGTACGCAGTATTTT
v_call: TRBV2; clone_size: once; j_call: TRBJ1-1; d_call: -; cdr3_aa: CASSVEEGTEAFF; cdr3_nt: TGTGCCAGCAGTGTTGAGGAGGGCACTGAAGCTTTCTTT
v_call: TRBV18; clone_size: -; j_call: TRBJ1-1; d_call: TRBD1; cdr3_aa: CASSAGTGGPNTEAFF; cdr3_nt: TGTGCCAGCTCAGCCGGGACAGGGGGCCCGAACACTGAAGCTTTCTTT
v_call: TRBV13; clone_size: -; j_call: TRBJ1-2; d_call: -; cdr3_aa: CASSKDKFYGYTF; cdr3_nt: TGTGCCAGCAGCAAGGACAAGTTCTATGGCTACACCTTC
v_call: TRBV6-5; clone_size: few; j_call: TRBJ2-7; d_call: TRBD1; cdr3_aa: CASRDRVGYEQYF; cdr3_nt: TGTGCCAGCAGAGACAGGGTAGGGTACGAGCAGTACTTC
v_call: TRBV6-5; clone_size: -; j_call: TRBJ1-5; d_call: -; cdr3_aa: CASSPTWRGQPQHF; cdr3_nt: TGTGCCAGCAGTCCCACTTGGAGGGGTCAGCCCCAGCATTTT
v_call: TRBV10-3; clone_size: -; j_call: TRBJ2-7; d_call: TRBD2; cdr3_aa: CAISLAGGPAQYF; cdr3_nt: TGTGCCATCAGTCTAGCGGGAGGGCCTGCTCAGTACTTC
v_call: TRBV5-4; clone_size: -; j_call: TRBJ2-1; d_call: TRBD1; cdr3_aa: CASSLPGTGLNEQFF; cdr3_nt: TGTGCCAGCAGCTTACCCGGGACAGGGTTGAATGAGCAGTTCTTC
v_call: TRBV5-5; clone_size: -; j_call: TRBJ2-5; d_call: -; cdr3_aa: CASSPTPGETQYF; cdr3_nt: TGTGCCAGCAGCCCAACCCCGGGGGAGACCCAGTACTTC
v_call: TRBV5-1; clone_size: -; j_call: TRBJ1-2; d_call: -; cdr3_aa: CASSFQQGNGYTF; cdr3_nt: TGCGCCAGCAGCTTCCAACAGGGTAATGGCTACACCTTC
v_call: TRBV10-3; clone_size: few; j_call: TRBJ2-7; d_call: TRBD1; cdr3_aa: CAINSRQGVYEQYF; cdr3_nt: TGTGCCATCAATAGCCGACAGGGGGTCTACGAGCAGTACTTC
v_call: TRBV6-2/TRBV6-3; clone_size: -; j_call: TRBJ2-5; d_call: TRBD2; cdr3_aa: CASSYSPLAGGSRETQYF; cdr3_nt: TGTGCCAGCAGTTACTCGCCCCTAGCGGGGGGTTCGAGAGAGACCCAGTACTTC
v_call: TRBV10-2; clone_size: -; j_call: TRBJ2-1; d_call: -; cdr3_aa: CASSEGGTGYNEQFF; cdr3_nt: TGCGCCAGCAGTGAAGGCGGGACGGGGTACAATGAGCAGTTCTTC
v_call: TRBV18; clone_size: -; j_call: TRBJ2-5; d_call: -; cdr3_aa: CASSPPEIYQETQYF; cdr3_nt: TGTGCCAGCTCACCTCCAGAAATATACCAAGAGACCCAGTACTTC
v_call: TRBV19; clone_size: -; j_call: TRBJ1-1; d_call: -; cdr3_aa: CASSSPSGNTEAFF; cdr3_nt: TGTGCCAGTAGCTCTCCGTCCGGGAACACTGAAGCTTTCTTT
v_call: TRBV7-6; clone_size: -; j_call: TRBJ2-3; d_call: TRBD2; cdr3_aa: CASSLRTSGTDTQYF; cdr3_nt: TGTGCCAGCAGCTTACGGACTAGCGGTACAGATACGCAGTATTTT
v_call: TRBV7-9; clone_size: once; j_call: TRBJ1-2; d_call: -; cdr3_aa: CASSLGRVTAYGYTF; cdr3_nt: TGTGCCAGCAGCTTAGGCAGGGTAACTGCCTATGGCTACACCTTC